This T cell receptor beta chain was retrieved from a study of beta chain features in type 1 diabetes. This clone has more than one count but fewer than ten. As yet, its antigen is unknown. In total, each donor contributed a single heparinised blood draw that averaged around 120 mL. It was via CD45RO/CCR7/CD25/CD127/CD95/CD27 that CD4+ naive, central memory, regulatory and stem cell-like memory cells were sorted. Study outcomes and limitations: Within the patient group, naive, central memory and Treg TCRB repertoires appeared more similar to each other than within healthy donors.

The investigators reverse transcribed all of the isolated RNA, so they sequenced expressed TCRB transcripts. Deep immunoSEQ sequencing covered naive, central memory and regulatory T cell samples. Data came from immunoSEQ multiplex PCR; TCRdb stores just in-frame clones and leaves some out. The table includes fewer than 900,000 clones, roughly 16% detected once. Specimen: naive CD4+ T cells from blood. The clonotype was recovered from a woman younger than 30 in good health.

The CDR3 loop reads CASRPQGDTEAFF. The CDR3 DNA reads as TGTGCCAGCAGACCACAGGGAGACACTGAAGCTTTCTTT. The chain joins TRBV6-5 to TRBJ1-1; TRBD1 is a possible D gene (6 bases). V lost 6 bases, J lost 3 bases, and 11 bases lay in between. Germline V gene lookup returns CDR1 MNHEY and CDR2 SVGAGI. The CDR3 runs 13 residues.